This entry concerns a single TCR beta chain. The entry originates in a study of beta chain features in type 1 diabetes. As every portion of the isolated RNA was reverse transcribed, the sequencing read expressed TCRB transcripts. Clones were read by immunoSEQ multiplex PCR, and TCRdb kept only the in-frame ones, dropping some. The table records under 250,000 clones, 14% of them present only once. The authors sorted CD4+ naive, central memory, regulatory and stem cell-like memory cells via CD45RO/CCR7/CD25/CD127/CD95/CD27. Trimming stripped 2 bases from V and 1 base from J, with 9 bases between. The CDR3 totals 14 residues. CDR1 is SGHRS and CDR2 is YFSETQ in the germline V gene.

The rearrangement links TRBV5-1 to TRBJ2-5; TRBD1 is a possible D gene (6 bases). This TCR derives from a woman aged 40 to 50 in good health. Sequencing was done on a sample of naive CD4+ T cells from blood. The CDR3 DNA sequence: TGCGCCAGCAGCTTATACAGGGTCCAAGAGACCCAGTACTTC. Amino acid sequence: CASSLYRVQETQYF. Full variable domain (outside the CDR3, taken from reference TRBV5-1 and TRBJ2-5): KAGVTQTPRYLIKTRGQQVTLSCSPISGHRSVSWYQQTPGQGLQFLFEYFSETQRNKGNFPGRFSGRQFSNSRSEMNVSTLELGDSALYLCASSLYRVQETQYFGPGTRLLVL.